These 19 T cell receptor beta chains were sequenced from one sample in a study of cytomegalovirus exposure and HLA in healthy donors. 60 Vbeta and 13 Jbeta primers were used in PCR. Measured with immunoSEQ multiplex PCR; TCRdb has only the in-frame clones, and not every one. The sample includes fewer than 150,000 clones, approximately 80% seen only once; the top ten take around 0.24%. Sequencing was performed on PBMCs. The source of these receptors is a man in his fifties or sixties in good health and CMV-seronegative.

The chain is built from TRBV2 and TRBJ1-2; tentative D call: TRBD1 (6 bases). V lost 8 bases, J lost 6 bases, and 16 bases lay in between. Germline V lookup: CDR1 SNHLY, CDR2 FYNNEI. CDR3 length: 13 amino acids. Here the CDR3 DNA reads TGTGCCAGCGGGAAGAGGACAGCGGATGGCTACACCTTC. Translating gives CASGKRTADGYTF.

This clone was recorded a few times. The V gene is TRBV5-1, the J gene TRBJ1-2; D gene uncertain. V lost 4 bases and J lost 3, with 13 bases in between. Germline CDR1 reads SGHRS; CDR2 reads YFSETQ. The CDR3 is made up of 14 amino acids. This CDR3 is CASSDLRGYYGYTF. CDR3 DNA: TGCGCCAGCAGCGATTTAAGAGGATACTATGGCTACACCTTC.

The V and J genes are TRBV5-1 and TRBJ1-1; D unresolved. The V end lost 0 bases, the J end lost 3 bases, and 12 bases lay between the germline ends. The CDR3 has 15 residues. Germline V CDR1 and CDR2: SGHRS, YFSETQ. The DNA of the CDR3 is TGCGCCAGCAGCTTGGTGCGGGTAACGGACACTGAAGCTTTCTTT. Translated, it gives CASSLVRVTDTEAFF.

This rearrangement joins TRBV28 to TRBJ1-6; no clear D. The V end lost 4 bases, the J end lost 10 bases, and 14 bases lay between the germline ends. This CDR3 has 14 residues. Germline-derived CDR1 and CDR2 are MDHEN and SYDVKM. CDR3 nucleotide sequence: TGTGCCAGCAGTTCGAGGAGGGCGCACTCACCCCTCCACTTT. Residues: CASSSRRAHSPLHF.

The CDR3 DNA sequence: TGTGCCAGCAGCTCGCTGACAAGTAGCACAGATACGCAGTATTTT. As protein: CASSSLTSSTDTQYF. This chain uses TRBV7-3 with TRBJ2-3; D is unclear. CDR3 size: 15 residues. V lost 4 bases to trimming and J lost 0 bases, with 11 bases between them. Germline V CDR1 and CDR2: SGHTA, FQGTGA.

The V call is TRBV7-2, the J call TRBJ1-1, with 8 bases fitting TRBD1. Germline loops: CDR1 SGHTA, CDR2 FQGNSA. The CDR3 contains 13 residues. V shed 4 bases and J 8 bases; nucleotides not matched to a gene: 6. The CDR3 protein is CASSSRTGLEAFF. DNA of the CDR3: TGTGCCAGCAGCTCCAGGACAGGGTTAGAAGCTTTCTTT.

The rearrangement links TRBV5-5 to TRBJ2-7, with D possibly TRBD1 on 6 matching bases. The germline V gene has CDR1 SGHKS and CDR2 YYEKEE (reference sequence). The CDR3 is made up of 15 amino acids. V was trimmed by 4 bases and J by 2 bases, leaving 16 bases between them. The CDR3 DNA is TGTGCCAGCAGCGCGCCGGGACACCTCACCTACGAGCAGTACTTC. It translates to CASSAPGHLTYEQYF.

CDR3 protein: CASSFSGVQETQYF. The DNA of the CDR3 is TGTGCCAGCAGTTTCTCAGGGGTGCAGGAGACCCAGTACTTC. The chain links TRBV5-4 to TRBJ2-5, with D possibly TRBD1 on 6 matching bases. CDR3 length: 14 amino acids. Germline CDR1 and CDR2: SGHNT and YYREEE (reference sequence). Trimming took 5 bases from V and 5 from J, leaving 16 bases between them.

CDR3: CASRITGLAGEVTGELFF. The CDR3 DNA follows: TGTGCAAGTCGCATAACGGGACTAGCGGGAGAAGTTACCGGGGAGCTGTTTTTT. V gene TRBV12-2 combines with J gene TRBJ2-2; no DNA check was done on the table's D call, TRBD2. TRBV12-2 is marked as a pseudogene. This CDR3 is built from 18 residues.

The chain couples TRBV7-8 to TRBJ2-5; weak D call: TRBD1 (6 bases). Near its end, the DNA agrees better with TRBJ2-7, so the J call may be wrong. There are 12 residues in the CDR3. Looked up from germline, CDR1 is SGHVS and CDR2 is FQNEAQ. The CDR3 loop reads CASNRDNYEQYF. The CDR3 bases are TGTGCCAGCAACCGGGACAACTACGAGCAGTACTTC.

The chain carries TRBV9 and TRBJ1-6, with TRBD1 matching 9 bases. CDR1 SGDLS and CDR2 YYNGEE come from the germline V gene. The CDR3 covers 17 residues. The junction had 12 bases not matched to a gene; V was cut back by 3 bases and J by 8 bases. CDR3 in DNA: TGTGCCAGCAGCGCCGTACAGGGGGCGTCCCCGTATTCACCCCTCCACTTT. Protein product: CASSAVQGASPYSPLHF.

This clone was detected a few times. The chain carries TRBV28 and TRBJ1-2; no definite D call. V lost 7 bases and J lost 5, with 14 bases in between. Looked up from germline, CDR1 is MDHEN and CDR2 is SYDVKM. This CDR3 comprises 13 residues. This chain's CDR3 is CASIPLRVYGYTF. In DNA form, the CDR3 reads TGTGCCAGCATCCCCCTGAGAGTTTATGGCTACACCTTC.

V usage is TRBV30 and J usage is TRBJ1-1; 7 nucleotides match TRBD1. The V gene end was trimmed by 2 bases and the J gene end by 5 bases; junction bases not matched to a gene: 17. Germline lookup yields CDR1 GTSNPN and CDR2 SVGIG (reference sequence). This CDR3 contains 17 residues. The CDR3 region is CAWSWYRQGVKGTEAFF. CDR3 DNA sequence: TGTGCCTGGAGTTGGTATCGGCAGGGGGTTAAAGGGACTGAAGCTTTCTTT.

The CDR3 nucleotides read TGTGCCAGCTCACCAGGGACAGGGAACACCGGGGAGCTGTTTTTT. It translates to CASSPGTGNTGELFF. This sequence joins TRBV18 and TRBJ2-2, with 8 bases identical to TRBD1. The junction had 0 bases not matched to a gene; V was cut back by 2 bases and J by 1 base. There are 15 residues in the CDR3. Germline loops: CDR1 KGHSH, CDR2 LQKENI.

The DNA for the CDR3 is TGTGCCAGCAGTCCCATCGGCTACGAGCAGTACTTC. Translated, it gives CASSPIGYEQYF. The chain joins TRBV6-5 to TRBJ2-7; D is unclear. This CDR3 contains 12 residues. Germline values: CDR1 MNHEY, CDR2 SVGAGI. With 5 bases removed from V and 3 bases from J, the gap between germline ends came to 8 bases.

V and J are TRBV4-3 and TRBJ2-5; 8 bases fit TRBD1. The J call may be mistaken, given a closer DNA end match to TRBJ2-7. The germline gives CDR1 LGHNA, CDR2 YSLEER. The CDR3 spans 16 residues. CDR3 amino acids: CASSQDWGQEGYEQYF. The CDR3, as DNA: TGCGCCAGCAGCCAAGATTGGGGACAGGAGGGCTACGAGCAGTACTTC.

The chain couples TRBV28 to TRBJ2-4; D might be TRBD2 (5 bases). Germline V gene data show CDR1 as MDHEN and CDR2 as SYDVKM. Trimming removed 11 bases from V and 1 base from J, with 12 bases in between. This CDR3 has 13 amino acids. This CDR3 reads CACGSGAKNIQYF. The CDR3 DNA sequence: TGTGCCTGCGGGTCGGGGGCCAAAAACATTCAGTACTTC.

The rearrangement links TRBV6-6 to TRBJ1-1; no clear D. From germline, CDR1 is MNHNY and CDR2 SVGAGI (reference sequence). V lost 2 bases and J lost 10, with 11 bases in between. The CDR3 has 12 residues. CDR3 sequence: CASSYGTSVAFF. As DNA, the CDR3 is TGTGCCAGCAGTTACGGAACTAGTGTAGCTTTCTTT.

The CDR3 protein is CASSIGRGGFKTEAFF. The CDR3 coding sequence is TGTGCCAGTAGTATAGGGCGCGGGGGCTTCAAAACTGAAGCTTTCTTT. J is TRBJ1-1 and V is TRBV19, with a possible D match to TRBD1 (6 bases). Germline V gene lookup returns CDR1 LNHDA and CDR2 SQIVND (reference sequence). V was shortened by 1 base and J by 5 bases, with 17 bases between the two germline ends. The CDR3 runs to 16 residues.